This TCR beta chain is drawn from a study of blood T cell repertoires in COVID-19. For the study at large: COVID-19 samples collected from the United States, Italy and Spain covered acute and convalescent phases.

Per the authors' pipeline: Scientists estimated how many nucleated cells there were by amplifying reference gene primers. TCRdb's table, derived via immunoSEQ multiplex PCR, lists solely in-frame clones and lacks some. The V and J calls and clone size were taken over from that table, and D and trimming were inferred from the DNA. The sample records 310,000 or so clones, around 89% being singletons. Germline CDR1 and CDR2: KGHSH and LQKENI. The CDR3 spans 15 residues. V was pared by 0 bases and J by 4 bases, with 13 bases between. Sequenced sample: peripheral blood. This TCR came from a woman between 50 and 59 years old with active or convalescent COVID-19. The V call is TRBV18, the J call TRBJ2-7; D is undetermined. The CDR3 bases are TGTGCCAGCTCACCACCGGGTGGGCTTAATTACGAGCAGTACTTC. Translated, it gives CASSPPGGLNYEQYF.